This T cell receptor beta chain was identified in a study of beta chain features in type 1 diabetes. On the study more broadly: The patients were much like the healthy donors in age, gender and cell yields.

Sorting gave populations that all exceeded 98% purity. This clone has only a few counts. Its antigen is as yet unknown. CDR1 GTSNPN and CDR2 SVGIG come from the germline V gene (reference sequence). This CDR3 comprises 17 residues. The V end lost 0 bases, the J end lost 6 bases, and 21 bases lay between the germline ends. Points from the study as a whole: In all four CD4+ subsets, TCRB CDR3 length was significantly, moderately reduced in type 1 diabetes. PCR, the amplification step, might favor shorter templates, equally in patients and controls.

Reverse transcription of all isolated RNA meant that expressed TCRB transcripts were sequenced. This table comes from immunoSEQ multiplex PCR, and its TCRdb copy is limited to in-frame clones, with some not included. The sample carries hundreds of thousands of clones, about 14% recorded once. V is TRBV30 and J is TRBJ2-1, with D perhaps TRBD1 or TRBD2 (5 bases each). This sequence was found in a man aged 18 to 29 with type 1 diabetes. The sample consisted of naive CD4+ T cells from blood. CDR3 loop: CAWSVRRRTHPLNEQFF. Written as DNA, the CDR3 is TGTGCCTGGAGTGTAAGGAGGCGGACACATCCCCTCAATGAGCAGTTCTTC.